This TCR beta chain stems from a study of PD-1 blockade in classical Hodgkin lymphoma. The CDR3 spans 12 residues. The germline V gene has CDR1 PRHDT and CDR2 FYEKMQ (reference sequence). The V end was cut by 5 bases, the J end by 2 bases, with 5 bases between. Clones were sequenced by immunoSEQ multiplex PCR, and TCRdb holds only the in-frame ones, with some missing. The data hold some 20,000 clones, with about nine tenths observed a single time. Each of the patients experienced relapse following autologous stem cell transplantation, and their brentuximab vedotin exposure differed. V and J are TRBV13 and TRBJ2-3; D unresolved. The input for sequencing was peripheral blood mononuclear cells (PBMCs), taken before the second cycle of nivolumab. The source of this sequence is a human donor with classical Hodgkin lymphoma. The CDR3 coding sequence is TGTGCCAGCAGCACGGTCACAGATACGCAGTATTTT. Translated: CASSTVTDTQYF.